This record covers a single T cell receptor beta chain. Ten or more counts support this clonotype. It has no known antigen specificity. The record has no base qualities; no much larger clone is one base away. Set within a cohort of healthcare workers in London, UK, this nested case-control study involved weekly PCR testing of nasopharyngeal swabs along with blood sampling. Between 23 and 31 March 2020, the week of the UK lockdown, healthcare workers were enrolled and then followed up weekly for as long as 16 weeks. The source of the sample is a study of early T cells in non-severe SARS-CoV-2 infection (dated by TCRdb to the early 2020s). With respect to the entire study: Bulk RNA from unsorted whole blood was used for TCR sequencing, so alpha and beta chains could not be paired. Study-wide conclusions, independent of this receptor: VDJdb matching was skewed toward anti-spike CD8 responses, so virus-specific expansions were likely underestimated and private and CD4 specificities were missed.

Receptor amplification or capture employed 5' RACE. For sequencing, a NextSeq 500 was employed. In the TCR library protocol, unique molecular identifiers were attached to individual cDNA molecules to correct for PCR bias and sequencing error. Sequencing covered both TCR alpha and beta chains, and within each sample the abundances of alpha and beta sequences were tightly co-correlated. The published analysis was carried out like this. Decombinator V4 was used to perform V gene, J gene and CDR3 annotation of TCR sequences. Expanded TCRs were defined as changing significantly between any two time points under a Poisson model with p below 0.0001. TCR abundances were normalised to the total number of TCRs sequenced per sample and expressed as counts per million. TRAV1-2 paired with TRAJ12, TRAJ20 or TRAJ33 defined MAIT TCRs, while TRAV10 paired with TRAJ18 defined iNKT TCRs. A search of VDJdb, accessed on 1 November 2021, was run for TCRs annotated to CMV, EBV and SARS-CoV-2, with TCRs annotated for multiple antigens excluded. TCRdb cleaned the public reads at Q25 with fastp, built clones with MiXCR and kept in-frame beta chains. When rows share a CDR3 protein, they turn into one entry using the most common DNA and genes. Here the V and J calls rest on TCRdb's processing, not on the authors' analysis. The table for this sample lists approximately 30,000 distinct CDR3 sequences; 6.6% of them were counted only once. The ten top clones hold 2.7% of the sample.

CDR1 LGHNA and CDR2 YSLEER are derived from the germline V gene. The CDR3 measures 16 amino acids from cysteine to phenylalanine. Only the CDR3 portion is preserved as DNA: 48 bases, with reading frame beginning at the first base. The germline V end is reduced by 0 bases and the J end by 7 bases; junction bases left unmatched: 10. Recombination connected TRBV4-3 to TRBJ2-3; 7 nucleotides in the junction match TRBD1. This sequence was found in an adult who was a healthcare worker with PCR-confirmed SARS-CoV-2 infection or an uninfected control (not recorded which). The source material was whole blood. The CDR3 protein sequence reads: CASSQELGAGGNTQYF. The nucleotide sequence reads TGCGCCAGCAGCCAAGAATTGGGGGCAGGGGGAAATACGCAGTATTTT.